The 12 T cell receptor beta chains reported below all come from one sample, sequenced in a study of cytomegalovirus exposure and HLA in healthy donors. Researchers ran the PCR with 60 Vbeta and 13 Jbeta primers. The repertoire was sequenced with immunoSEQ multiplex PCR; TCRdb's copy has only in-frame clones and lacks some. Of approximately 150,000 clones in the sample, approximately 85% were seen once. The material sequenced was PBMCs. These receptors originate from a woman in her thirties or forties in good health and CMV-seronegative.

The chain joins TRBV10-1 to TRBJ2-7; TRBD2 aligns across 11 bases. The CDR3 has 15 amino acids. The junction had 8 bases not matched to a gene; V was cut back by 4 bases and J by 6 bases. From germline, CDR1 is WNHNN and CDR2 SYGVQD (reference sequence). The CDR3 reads CASSVRLAGGGEQYF. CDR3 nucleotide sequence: TGCGCCAGCAGTGTTAGGCTAGCGGGAGGCGGCGAGCAGTACTTC.

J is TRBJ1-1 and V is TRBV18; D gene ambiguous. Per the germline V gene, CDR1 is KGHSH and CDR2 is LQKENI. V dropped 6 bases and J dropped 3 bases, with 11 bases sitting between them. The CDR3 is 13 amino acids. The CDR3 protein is CASSKLADTEAFF. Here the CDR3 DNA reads TGTGCCAGCTCGAAGCTGGCGGACACTGAAGCTTTCTTT.

The CDR3 spells CASSLRNAGEQFF. CDR3 nucleotide sequence: TGTGCCAGCAGCCTCCGGAACGCGGGGGAGCAGTTCTTC. The chain links TRBV11-1 to TRBJ2-1; D perhaps matches TRBD2 (6 bases). Trimming stripped 5 bases from V and 10 bases from J, with 15 bases between. Per the germline V gene, CDR1 is SGHAT and CDR2 is FQDESV (reference sequence). CDR3 length: 13 amino acids.

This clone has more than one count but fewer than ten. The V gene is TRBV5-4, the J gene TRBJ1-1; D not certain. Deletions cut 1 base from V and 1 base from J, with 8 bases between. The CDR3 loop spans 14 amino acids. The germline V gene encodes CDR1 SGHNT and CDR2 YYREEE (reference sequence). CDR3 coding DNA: TGTGCCAGCAGCTTGCGGGAGGGGAACACTGAAGCTTTCTTT. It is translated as CASSLREGNTEAFF.

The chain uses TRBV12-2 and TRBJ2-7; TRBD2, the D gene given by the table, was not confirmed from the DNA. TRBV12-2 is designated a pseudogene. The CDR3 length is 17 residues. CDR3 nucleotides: TGTGCAAGTCGCCTCCGGACTAGCCCGAGGTTCGCCTACGAGCAGTACTTC. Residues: CASRLRTSPRFAYEQYF.

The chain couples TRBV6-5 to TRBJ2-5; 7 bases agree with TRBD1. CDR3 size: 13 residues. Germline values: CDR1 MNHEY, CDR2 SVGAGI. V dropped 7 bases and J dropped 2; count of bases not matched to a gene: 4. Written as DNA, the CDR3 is TGTGCCAGCAACCGACAGGGACAAGAGACCCAGTACTTC. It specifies CASNRQGQETQYF.

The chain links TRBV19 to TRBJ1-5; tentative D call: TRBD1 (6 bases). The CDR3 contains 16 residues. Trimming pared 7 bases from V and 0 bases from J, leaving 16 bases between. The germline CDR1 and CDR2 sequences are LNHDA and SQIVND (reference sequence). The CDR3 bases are TGTGCCAGTACCGAGGGGGTAATATATAGCAATCAGCCCCAGCATTTT. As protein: CASTEGVIYSNQPQHF. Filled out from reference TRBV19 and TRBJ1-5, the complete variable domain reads DGGITQSPKYLFRKEGQNVTLSCEQNLNHDAMYWYRQDPGQGLRLIYYSQIVNDFQKGDIAEGYSVSREKKESFPLTVTSAQKNPTAFYLCASTEGVIYSNQPQHFGDGTRLSIL.

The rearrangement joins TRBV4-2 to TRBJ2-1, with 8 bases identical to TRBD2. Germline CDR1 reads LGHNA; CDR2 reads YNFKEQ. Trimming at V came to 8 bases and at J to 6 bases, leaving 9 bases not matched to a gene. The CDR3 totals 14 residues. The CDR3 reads CASLESGSGNEQFF. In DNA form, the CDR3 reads TGTGCCAGCCTCGAGAGCGGGAGCGGCAATGAGCAGTTCTTC.

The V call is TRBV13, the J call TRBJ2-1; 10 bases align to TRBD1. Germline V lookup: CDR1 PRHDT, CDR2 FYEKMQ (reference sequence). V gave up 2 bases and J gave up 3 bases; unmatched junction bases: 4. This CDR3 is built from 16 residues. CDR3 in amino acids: CASSLLGQGYYNEQFF. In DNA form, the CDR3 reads TGTGCCAGCAGCTTATTGGGACAGGGGTACTACAATGAGCAGTTCTTC.

The CDR3 coding sequence is TGCGCCAGCAGCCAAGTACTAGGACAGGGAGGAGAAAAACTGTTTTTT. Protein sequence: CASSQVLGQGGEKLFF. The V gene is TRBV4-3, the J gene TRBJ1-4; 8 nucleotides match TRBD1. CDR3 length equals 16 residues. Germline V CDR1 and CDR2: LGHNA, YSLEER. V was clipped by 1 base and J by 8 bases; unmatched bases: 9.

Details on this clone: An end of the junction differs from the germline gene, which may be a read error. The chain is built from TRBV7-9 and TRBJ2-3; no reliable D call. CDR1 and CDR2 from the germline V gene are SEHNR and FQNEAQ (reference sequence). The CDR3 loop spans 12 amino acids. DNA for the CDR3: TGTTCCAGCGCGGCTAGCACAGATACGCAGTATTTT. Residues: CSSAASTDTQYF.

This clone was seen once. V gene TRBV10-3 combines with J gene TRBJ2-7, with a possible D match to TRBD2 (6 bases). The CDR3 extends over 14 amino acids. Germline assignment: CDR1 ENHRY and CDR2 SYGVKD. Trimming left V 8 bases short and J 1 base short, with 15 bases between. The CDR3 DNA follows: TGTGCCATCCGTCGCGATAGCGGTTCCTACGAGCAGTACTTC. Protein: CAIRRDSGSYEQYF.